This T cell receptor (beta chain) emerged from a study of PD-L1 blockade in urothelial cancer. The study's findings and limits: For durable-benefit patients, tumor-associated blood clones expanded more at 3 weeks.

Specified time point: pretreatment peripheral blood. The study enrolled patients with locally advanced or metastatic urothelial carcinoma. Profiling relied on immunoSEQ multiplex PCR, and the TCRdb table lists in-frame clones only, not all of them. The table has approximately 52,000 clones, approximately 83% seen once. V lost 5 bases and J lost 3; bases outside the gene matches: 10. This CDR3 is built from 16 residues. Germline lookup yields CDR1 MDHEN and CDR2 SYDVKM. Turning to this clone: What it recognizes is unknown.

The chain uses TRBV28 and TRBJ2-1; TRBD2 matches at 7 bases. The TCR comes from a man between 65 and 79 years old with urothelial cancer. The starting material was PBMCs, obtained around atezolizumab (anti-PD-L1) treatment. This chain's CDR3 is CASSPLEGGNYNEQFF. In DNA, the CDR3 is TGTGCCAGCAGTCCCCTCGAGGGAGGGAACTACAATGAGCAGTTCTTC. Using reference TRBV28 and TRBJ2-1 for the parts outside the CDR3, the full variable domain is DVKVTQSSRYLVKRTGEKVFLECVQDMDHENMFWYRQDPGLGLRLIYFSYDVKMKEKGDIPEGYSVSREKKERFSLILESASTNQTSMYLCASSPLEGGNYNEQFFGPGTRLTVL.